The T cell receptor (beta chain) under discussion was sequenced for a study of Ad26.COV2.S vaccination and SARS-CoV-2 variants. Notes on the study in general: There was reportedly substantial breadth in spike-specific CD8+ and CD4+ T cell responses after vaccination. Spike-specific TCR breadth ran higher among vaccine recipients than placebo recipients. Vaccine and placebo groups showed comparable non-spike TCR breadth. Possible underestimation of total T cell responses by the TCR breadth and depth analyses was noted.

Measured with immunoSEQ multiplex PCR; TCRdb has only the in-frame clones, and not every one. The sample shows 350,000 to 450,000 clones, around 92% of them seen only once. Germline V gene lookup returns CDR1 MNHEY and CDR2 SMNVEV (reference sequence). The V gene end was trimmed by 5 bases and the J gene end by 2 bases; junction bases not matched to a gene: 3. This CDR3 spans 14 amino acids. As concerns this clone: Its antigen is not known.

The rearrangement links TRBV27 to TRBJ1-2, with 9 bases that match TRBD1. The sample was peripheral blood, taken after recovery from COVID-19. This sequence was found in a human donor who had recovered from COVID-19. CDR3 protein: CASSQGQGNYGYTF. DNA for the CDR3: TGTGCCAGCAGTCAAGGACAGGGGAACTATGGCTACACCTTC.